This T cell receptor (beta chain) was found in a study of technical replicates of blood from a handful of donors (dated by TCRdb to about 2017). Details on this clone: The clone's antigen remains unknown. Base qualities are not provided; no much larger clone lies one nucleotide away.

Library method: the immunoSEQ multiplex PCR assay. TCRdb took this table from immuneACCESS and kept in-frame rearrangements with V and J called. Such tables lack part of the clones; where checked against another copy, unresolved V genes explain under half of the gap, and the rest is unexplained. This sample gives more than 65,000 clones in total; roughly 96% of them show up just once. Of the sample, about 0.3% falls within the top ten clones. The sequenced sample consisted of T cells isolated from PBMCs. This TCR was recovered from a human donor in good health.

CDR3 region: CASSQMGPYEQYF. The DNA sequence is TGTGCCAGCAGCCAGATGGGGCCCTACGAGCAGTACTTC. This receptor chain uses TRBV4-2 and TRBJ2-7, with a weak D call of TRBD1 (5 bases match). V is shortened by 3 bases, J by 2 bases, and the region joining them spans 8 bases. The CDR3 numbers 13 residues from cysteine through phenylalanine. Only CDR3 DNA is held: 39 bases, read in frame from base 1. The germline V gene encodes CDR1 LGHNA and CDR2 YNFKEQ.